Sequencing of this T cell receptor (beta chain) was carried out in a study of blood T cell repertoires in COVID-19. About the research overall: The United States, Italy and Spain were the sources of the acute and convalescent COVID-19 samples. The cDNA or gDNA used as material had been derived from T cells, B-cell-depleted T cells, or PBMCs.

Only in-frame clones appear in the TCRdb table, and some are missing; sequencing was by immunoSEQ multiplex PCR. The sample holds about 140,000 clones, 65% to 90% seen once. This CDR3 has 13 residues. In germline, CDR1 is SQVTM, CDR2 ANQGSEA. V lost 4 bases and J lost 7; bases outside the gene matches: 6. The sequence was obtained from a man in his fifties or sixties with active or convalescent COVID-19. The sample was peripheral blood. V and J are TRBV29-1 and TRBJ1-4; TRBD1 aligns across 7 bases. DNA for the CDR3: TGCAGCGTTGGGTGGAGGGGGCGTGAAAAACTGTTTTTT. It translates to CSVGWRGREKLFF.